Each of the 2 T cell receptor beta chains below was sequenced from the same sample in a study of CD8+CD57+ T cells in acquired aplastic anemia. Genomic DNA, the template, was used for profiling of the TCR beta VDJ and CDR3. TCRdb reprocessed the reads via MiXCR and lists one record per CDR3 protein. The table includes about 180,000 distinct CDR3 sequences, roughly 50% detected once. Flow cytometry had shown expanded CD8+CD57+ cells in the patients chosen for sequencing. The source material was sorted CD4+, CD8+, or CD8+CD57+ T cells (not recorded which) from PBMCs. The receptors shown here come from a human donor with aplastic anemia.

The rearrangement uses TRBV29-1 and TRBJ2-7; 10 bases fit TRBD1. In germline, CDR1 is SQVTM, CDR2 ANQGSEA. The CDR3 contains 13 residues. The V gene end was trimmed by 8 bases and the J gene end by 1 base; junction bases not matched to a gene: 5. Here the CDR3 reads CSSTGGLSYEQYF. CDR3 bases: TGCAGCTCGACAGGGGGCCTATCCTACGAGCAGTACTTC.

The J gene is TRBJ1-2, the V gene TRBV2; no firm D call. Germline-derived CDR1 and CDR2 are SNHLY and FYNNEI. The CDR3 contains 14 residues. Trimming pared 3 bases from V and 4 bases from J, leaving 12 bases between. CDR3 loop: CASSDRWQIYGYTF. Here the CDR3 DNA reads TGTGCCAGCAGTGATCGGTGGCAGATCTATGGCTACACCTTC.